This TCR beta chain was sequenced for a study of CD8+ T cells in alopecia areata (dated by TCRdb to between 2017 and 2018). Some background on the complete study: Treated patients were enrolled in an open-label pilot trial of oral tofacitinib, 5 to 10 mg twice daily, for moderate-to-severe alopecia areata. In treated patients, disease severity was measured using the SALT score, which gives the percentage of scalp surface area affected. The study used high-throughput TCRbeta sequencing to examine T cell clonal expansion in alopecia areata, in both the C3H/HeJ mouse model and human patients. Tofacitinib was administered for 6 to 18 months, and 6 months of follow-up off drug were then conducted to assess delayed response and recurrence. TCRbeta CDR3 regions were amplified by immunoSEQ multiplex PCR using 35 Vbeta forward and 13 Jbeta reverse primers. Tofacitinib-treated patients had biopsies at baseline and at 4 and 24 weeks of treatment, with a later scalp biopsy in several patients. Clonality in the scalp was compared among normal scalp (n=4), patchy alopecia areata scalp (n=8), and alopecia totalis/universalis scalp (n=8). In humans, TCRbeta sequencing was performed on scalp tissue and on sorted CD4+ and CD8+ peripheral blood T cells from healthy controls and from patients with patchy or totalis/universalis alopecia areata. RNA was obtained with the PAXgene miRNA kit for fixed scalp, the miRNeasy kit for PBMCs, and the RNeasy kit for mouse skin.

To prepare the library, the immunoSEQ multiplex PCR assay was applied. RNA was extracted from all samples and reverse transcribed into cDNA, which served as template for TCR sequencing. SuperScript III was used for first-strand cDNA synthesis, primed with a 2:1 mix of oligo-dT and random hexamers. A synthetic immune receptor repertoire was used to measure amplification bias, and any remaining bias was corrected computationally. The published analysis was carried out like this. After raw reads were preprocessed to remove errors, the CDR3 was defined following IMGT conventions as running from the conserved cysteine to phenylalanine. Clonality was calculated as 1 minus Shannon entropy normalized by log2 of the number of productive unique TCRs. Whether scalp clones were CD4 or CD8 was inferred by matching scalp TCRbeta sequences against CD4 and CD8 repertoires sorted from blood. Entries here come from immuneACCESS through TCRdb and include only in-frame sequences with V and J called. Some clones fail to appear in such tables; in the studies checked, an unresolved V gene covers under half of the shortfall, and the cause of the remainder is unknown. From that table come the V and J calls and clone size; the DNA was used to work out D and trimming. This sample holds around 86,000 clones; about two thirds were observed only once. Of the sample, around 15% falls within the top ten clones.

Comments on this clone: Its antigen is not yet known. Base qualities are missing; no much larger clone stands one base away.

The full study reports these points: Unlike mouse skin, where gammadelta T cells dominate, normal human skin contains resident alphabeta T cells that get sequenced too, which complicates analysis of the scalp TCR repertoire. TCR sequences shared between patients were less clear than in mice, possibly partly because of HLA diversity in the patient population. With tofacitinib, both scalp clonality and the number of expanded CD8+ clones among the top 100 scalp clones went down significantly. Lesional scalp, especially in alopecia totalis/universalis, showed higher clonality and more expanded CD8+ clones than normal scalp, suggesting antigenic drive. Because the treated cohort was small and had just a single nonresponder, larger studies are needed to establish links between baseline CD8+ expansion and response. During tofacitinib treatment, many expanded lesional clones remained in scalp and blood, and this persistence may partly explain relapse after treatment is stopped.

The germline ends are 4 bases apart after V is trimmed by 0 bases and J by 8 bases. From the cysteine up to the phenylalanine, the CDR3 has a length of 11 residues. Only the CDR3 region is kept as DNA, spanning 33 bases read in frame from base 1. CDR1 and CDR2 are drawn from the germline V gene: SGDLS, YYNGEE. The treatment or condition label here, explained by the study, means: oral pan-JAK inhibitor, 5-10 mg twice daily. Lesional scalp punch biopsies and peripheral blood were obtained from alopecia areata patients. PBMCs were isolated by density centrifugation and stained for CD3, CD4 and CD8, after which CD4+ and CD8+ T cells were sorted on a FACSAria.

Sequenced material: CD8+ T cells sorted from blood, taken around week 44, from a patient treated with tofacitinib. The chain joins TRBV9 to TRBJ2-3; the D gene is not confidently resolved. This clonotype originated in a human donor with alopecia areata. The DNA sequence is TGTGCCAGCAGCGTAGGGGCTACGCAGTATTTT. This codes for CASSVGATQYF. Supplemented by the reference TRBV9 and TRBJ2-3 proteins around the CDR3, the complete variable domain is DSGVTQTPKHLITATGQRVTLRCSPRSGDLSVYWYQQSLDQGLQFLIQYYNGEERAKGNILERFSAQQFPDLHSELNLSSLELGDSALYFCASSVGATQYFGPGTRLTVL.